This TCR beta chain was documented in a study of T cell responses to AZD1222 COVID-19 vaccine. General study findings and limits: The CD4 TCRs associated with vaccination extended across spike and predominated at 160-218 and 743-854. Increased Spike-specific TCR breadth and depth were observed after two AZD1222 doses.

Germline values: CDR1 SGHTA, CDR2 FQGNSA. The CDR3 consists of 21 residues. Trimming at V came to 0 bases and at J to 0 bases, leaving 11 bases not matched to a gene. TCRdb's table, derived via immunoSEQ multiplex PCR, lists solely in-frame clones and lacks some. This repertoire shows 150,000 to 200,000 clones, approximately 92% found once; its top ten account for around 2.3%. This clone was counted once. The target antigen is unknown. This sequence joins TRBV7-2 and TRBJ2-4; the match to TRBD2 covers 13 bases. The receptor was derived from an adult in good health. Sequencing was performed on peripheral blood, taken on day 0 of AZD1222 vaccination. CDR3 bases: TGTGCCAGCAGCTTAGCAAGGGGGACTAGCGGGGATTACCTAGCCAAAAACATTCAGTACTTC. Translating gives CASSLARGTSGDYLAKNIQYF.